The 29 T cell receptor beta chains below come from one sample, sequenced in a study of tumor-infiltrating lymphocytes in primary liver carcinoma. Reverse transcription of approximately 0.55 ug total RNA with a constant-region primer produced TCR beta cDNA. Slightly modified ARM-PCR, run as three nested multiplex PCR rounds, produced the TCR beta libraries. The two initial PCR rounds, about 9 cycles each, used TRBV1-TRBV30 forward and C-beta reverse primers. TCRdb re-derived calls from the multiplex PCR reads in MiXCR, one entry per CDR3 protein. The sample lists 250,000 to 400,000 distinct CDR3 sequences; 65% were seen once. Blood RNA came from unsorted whole blood; germline DNA was also extracted. Material: peripheral blood. The source of these receptors is a man aged 40-50 years with primary liver carcinoma and hepatitis B virus infection.

Points on this clonotype: In this CDR3 the conserved last residue, phenylalanine or tryptophan, is missing, so a read error is likely. The chain couples TRBV11-2 to TRBJ2-2; D not resolved. This CDR3 spans 13 amino acids. Germline V gene lookup returns CDR1 SGHAT and CDR2 FQNNGV. The CDR3 sequence: CASSLQNTGELFL. The CDR3 nucleotides read TGTGCCAGCAGCCTGCAGAACACAGGGGAGCTGTTTCTT.

Notes on this clonotype: A read error may produce the germline difference seen at one junction end. V usage is TRBV29-1 and J usage is TRBJ1-1, with a tentative D call TRBD1 (5 bases). Germline values: CDR1 SQVTM, CDR2 ANQGSEA. CDR3 length: 12 residues. CDR3 DNA: TGCAGCGCGGGACTCCTGAACACAGAAGCTTTCTTT. It yields the protein CSAGLLNTEAFF.

This clonotype was observed a single time. Possible read error: a much larger clone is one base away. CDR3 DNA: TGCAGCGTTGGGCAGGACTCTGGAAGCACCATATATTTT. Translation gives CSVGQDSGSTIYF. This sequence joins TRBV29-1 and TRBJ1-3; D is undetermined. The CDR3 is made up of 13 amino acids. Germline CDR1 and CDR2: SQVTM and ANQGSEA.

Comment on this clonotype: A read error may account for a junction end that differs from germline. The rearrangement links TRBV29-1 to TRBJ2-5; D perhaps matches TRBD1 (5 bases). CDR1 and CDR2 (germline): SQVTM, ANQGSEA. The CDR3 is made up of 15 amino acids. CDR3: CSVEANRWRAETHNF. The CDR3 coding sequence is TGCAGCGTTGAAGCGAACAGGTGGCGAGCAGAGACCCATAACTTC.

As concerns this clonotype: As the CDR3 is not closed by the conserved phenylalanine or tryptophan, this likely results from a read error. This chain uses TRBV11-2 with TRBJ2-6; D is possibly TRBD2 (5 bases). CDR3 length: 20 residues. Germline V gives CDR1 SGHAT, CDR2 FQNNGV. CDR3 protein: CASSFPYAREKKSEANVLTL. In DNA, the CDR3 is TGTGCCAGCAGCTTTCCCTATGCCCGGGAAAAAAAGTCTGAGGCCAACGTCCTGACTCTC.

This clonotype was observed a single time. The conserved phenylalanine or tryptophan normally closing the CDR3 is absent here, so this likely arose from a read error. The chain employs TRBV29-1 and TRBJ2-3; 10 bases map to TRBD2. The CDR3 consists of 14 residues. Germline V gene lookup returns CDR1 SQVTM and CDR2 ANQGSEA. The CDR3 sequence is CSVTLAGVTDRQYY. The DNA of the CDR3 is TGCAGCGTCACTCTAGCGGGAGTAACAGATAGGCAGTATTAT.

This clonotype has ten or more counts. J is TRBJ1-1 and V is TRBV12-3 or TRBV12-4; D perhaps matches TRBD1 (5 bases). CDR3 length: 14 residues. V lost 6 bases and J 3 bases, leaving 14 bases between the germline ends. CDR3 amino acids: CASSSGDSHTEAFF. DNA for the CDR3: TGTGCCAGCAGCTCGGGCGACAGCCACACTGAAGCTTTCTTT.

Details on this clonotype: This likely comes from a read error, as the CDR3 has no conserved phenylalanine or tryptophan at its end. The chain couples TRBV11-2 to TRBJ2-3, with D perhaps TRBD2 (7 bases). With 3 bases removed from V and 8 bases from J, the gap between germline ends came to 18 bases. Looked up from germline, CDR1 is SGHAT and CDR2 is FQNNGV. The CDR3 runs to 15 residues. The CDR3 coding sequence is TGTGCCAGCAGCTTTAGGGGGGGAAAAAGGGCTACGCAGTATCTT. This encodes CASSFRGGKRATQYL.

This clonotype has just a few counts. The junction and the germline gene differ at one end; a read error may be behind it. The chain recombines TRBV6-2 or TRBV6-3 with TRBJ2-7, with D unresolved. Germline values: CDR1 MNHEY, CDR2 SVGEGT. The CDR3 is 13 residues long. The CDR3 reads CASSYPWTYGQYF. The CDR3 coding sequence is TGTGCCAGCAGTTACCCCTGGACCTACGGGCAGTACTTC.

In regard to this clonotype: A much bigger clone sits one base away, suggesting this may be a read error. The chain carries TRBV6-2 or TRBV6-3 and TRBJ1-5, with D uncertain. Germline CDR1 and CDR2: MNHEY and SVGEGT. The V and J ends lost 6 bases and 0 bases respectively, with 9 bases between them. The CDR3 sequence is 14 residues long. The CDR3: CASSLTYSNQPQHF. CDR3 nucleotide sequence: TGTGCCAGCAGCCTTACATATAGCAATCAGCCCCAGCATTTT.

Points on this clonotype: A read error is possible here, since a much larger clone lies one base away. V gene TRBV14 combines with J gene TRBJ2-3; TRBD1 aligns across 7 bases. CDR1 and CDR2 (germline): SGHDN, FVKESK. This CDR3 comprises 15 residues. The CDR3 region has the DNA TGTGCCAGCAGCCAAGAGGGACAGCGCACAGATACGCGGTATTTT. Encoded protein: CASSQEGQRTDTRYF.

This chain joins TRBV5-1 and TRBJ2-7, with D unresolved. V lost 0 bases and J lost 4, with 5 bases in between. Germline values: CDR1 SGHRS, CDR2 YFSETQ. The CDR3 is 12 amino acids. CDR3 sequence: CASSLDMYEQYF. The CDR3 region has the DNA TGCGCCAGCAGCTTGGACATGTACGAGCAGTACTTC.

The chain has TRBV28 and TRBJ2-4, with D perhaps matching TRBD1 (6 bases). This CDR3 is 15 amino acids long. The germline V gene encodes CDR1 MDHEN and CDR2 SYDVKM. V lost 3 bases and J lost 2, with 11 bases in between. CDR3 sequence: CASSFPGVTKNIQYF. The CDR3 coding sequence is TGTGCCAGCAGTTTTCCAGGGGTCACCAAAAACATTCAGTACTTC.

As to this clonotype: This may come from a read error, since a much larger clone is one base off. The V call is TRBV12-3 or TRBV12-4, the J call TRBJ2-5, with TRBD1 identical over 7 bases. The CDR3 covers 13 residues. CDR3 DNA: TGTACCAGCACCCCGACAGGGAAGGAGACCCAGTACTTC. Amino acid sequence: CTSTPTGKETQYF.

This clonotype was picked up a small number of times. The chain uses TRBV5-6 and TRBJ2-6, with D maybe TRBD2 (5 bases). Per the germline V gene, CDR1 is SGHDT and CDR2 is YYEEEE. The CDR3 is made up of 15 amino acids. This CDR3 is CASSFEGTGANVLTF. The CDR3 region has the DNA TGTGCTAGTAGCTTTGAGGGTACTGGGGCCAACGTCCTGACTTTC.

This clonotype was seen only once. This clone may be a read error of a much larger clone one base away. This chain uses TRBV6-2 or TRBV6-3 with TRBJ2-1; unclear D gene. CDR1 is MNHEY and CDR2 is SVGEGT in the germline V gene. The CDR3 totals 14 residues. CDR3 sequence: CASSYTSSYNELFF. For the CDR3, the DNA is TGTGCCAGCTCGTACACAAGCTCCTACAATGAGCTGTTCTTC.

For this clonotype: A junction boundary mismatches the germline segment, possibly from a read error. The V gene is TRBV5-6, the J gene TRBJ1-5; D is unclear. CDR3 length: 13 residues. The germline CDR1 and CDR2 sequences are SGHDT and YYEEEE. CDR3 protein: CASSHGQAQPQHF. The DNA for the CDR3 is TGTGCCAGCAGCCACGGGCAGGCTCAGCCTCAGCATTTT.

A word on this clonotype: This may be a read error: a much more frequent sequence differs by one nucleotide. In this CDR3 the conserved last residue, phenylalanine or tryptophan, is missing, so a read error is likely. The chain uses TRBV4-2 and TRBJ1-2, with D possibly TRBD1 on 5 matching bases. CDR3 size: 15 residues. Germline loops: CDR1 LGHNA, CDR2 YNFKEQ. V was cut by 3 bases and J by 0 bases, with 11 bases left in between. The CDR3 region is CASSQGTVTNYGYTI. The CDR3 DNA is TGTGCCAGCAGCCAGGGGACGGTCACTAACTATGGCTACACCATC.

This clonotype was seen only a few times. This is likely a read error, given that the CDR3 carries no conserved phenylalanine or tryptophan at its end. CDR3 protein: CASSLTGQKLDTQYL. In DNA form, the CDR3 reads TGTGCCAGCAGCTTAACGGGGCAGAAACTAGATACGCAGTATTTA. The chain employs TRBV11-2 and TRBJ2-3, with D possibly being TRBD1 or TRBD2 (5 bases each). The CDR3 is 15 amino acids. V was shortened by 2 bases and J by 5 bases, with 14 bases between the two germline ends. Germline loops: CDR1 SGHAT, CDR2 FQNNGV.

As for this clonotype: Possible read error: a much larger clone is one base away. The CDR3 carries no conserved terminal phenylalanine or tryptophan, so it likely arises from a read error. This chain uses TRBV29-1 with TRBJ2-1; D is unclear. The CDR3 has 15 amino acids. Trimming left V 3 bases short and J 3 bases short, with 15 bases between. Germline loops: CDR1 SQVTM, CDR2 ANQGSEA. CDR3 coding DNA: TGCAGCGTTGACCCGGGTTTCACGGGCTACAATGAGCAGTTCCTC. This codes for CSVDPGFTGYNEQFL.

A few counts support this clonotype. The gene calls are TRBV5-1 and TRBJ2-7; D remains unclear. The CDR3 runs 15 residues. V was shortened by 4 bases and J by 3 bases, with 17 bases between the two germline ends. CDR1 and CDR2 (germline): SGHRS, YFSETQ. The CDR3 region has the DNA TGCGCCAGCAGCCCCTTAACGCAGGTCGGCTACGAGCAGTACTTC. Amino acid sequence: CASSPLTQVGYEQYF.

This clonotype was seen many times. The V gene is TRBV6-5, the J gene TRBJ2-7; TRBD1 agrees at 7 bases. The V segment lost 6 bases and the J segment 3 bases; nucleotides outside the gene matches: 8. The germline CDR1 and CDR2 sequences are MNHEY and SVGAGI. The CDR3 totals 14 residues. CDR3 residues: CASRPTGSRYEQYF. For the CDR3, the DNA is TGTGCCAGCAGGCCGACAGGGTCCCGCTACGAGCAGTACTTC.

This clonotype was observed at least ten times. This chain uses TRBV29-1 with TRBJ2-5, with 9 bases matching TRBD1. The ends lost 6 bases at V and 1 base at J; junction bases unmatched: 3. Germline lookup yields CDR1 SQVTM and CDR2 ANQGSEA. CDR3 size: 13 residues. The CDR3 protein is CSVGTGLQETQYF. As DNA, the CDR3 is TGCAGCGTAGGGACAGGGCTCCAAGAGACCCAGTACTTC.

To note about this clonotype: The conserved phenylalanine or tryptophan normally closing the CDR3 is absent here, so this likely arose from a read error. The chain couples TRBV11-3 to TRBJ2-7, with 8 bases matching TRBD1. Germline CDR1 SGHNT, CDR2 YENEEA. CDR3 length: 15 amino acids. The V segment lost 5 bases and the J segment 1 base; nucleotides outside the gene matches: 7. For the CDR3, the DNA is TGTGCCAGCAGCCCAACCGGGACAGGATCCTACGAGCAGTACCTC. Its protein product is CASSPTGTGSYEQYL.

This clonotype was found once. The chain employs TRBV11-2 and TRBJ2-1; D is ambiguous. Germline V gives CDR1 SGHAT, CDR2 FQNNGV. The CDR3 covers 14 residues. Between the trimmed V and J ends, which lost 5 bases and 3 bases, there was a span of 11 bases. The CDR3 protein is CASSIQIFYNEQFF. CDR3 nucleotides: TGTGCCAGCAGCATACAGATCTTCTACAATGAGCAGTTCTTC.

A note on this clonotype: At one of its ends the junction is not consistent with the germline gene, which may arise from a read error. The V gene is TRBV11-2, the J gene TRBJ1-5, with unresolved D. The length of the CDR3 is 13 residues. Germline values: CDR1 SGHAT, CDR2 FQNNGV. The CDR3 is CASSSSTNQPRHF. The CDR3 coding sequence is TGTGCCAGCAGCTCCTCGACAAATCAACCCCGGCATTTT.

This clonotype came up many times. V gene TRBV11-1 combines with J gene TRBJ2-7; 9 bases fit TRBD1. Germline lookup yields CDR1 SGHAT and CDR2 FQDESV (reference sequence). After removal of 4 bases from V and 1 base from J, the junction contained 8 bases not matched to a gene. The CDR3 sequence is 16 residues long. The CDR3 is CASSSVGQGFSYEQYF. CDR3 bases: TGTGCCAGCAGCTCCGTAGGACAGGGGTTTTCCTACGAGCAGTACTTC.

The chain joins TRBV4-1 to TRBJ2-7; 12 bases agree with TRBD1. CDR3 length equals 18 residues. CDR1 MGHRA and CDR2 YSYEKL come from the germline V gene. J lost 5 bases, V lost 4 bases, and 15 bases had no gene match. CDR3 region: CASSRLLMGQGAAHEQYF. The CDR3 DNA sequence: TGCGCCAGCAGCCGCCTACTTATGGGACAGGGGGCCGCCCACGAGCAGTACTTC.

A note on this clonotype: It may be a read error: a sequence one base away is much more abundant. The V gene is TRBV6-2 or TRBV6-3, the J gene TRBJ2-1, with TRBD2 matching over 8 bases. CDR1 is MNHEY and CDR2 is SVGEGT in the germline V gene. The CDR3 totals 15 residues. The CDR3 loop is CANSYSGRAVDEQFF. In nucleotides, the CDR3 is TGTGCCAACAGTTACTCCGGGAGGGCCGTCGATGAGCAGTTCTTC.